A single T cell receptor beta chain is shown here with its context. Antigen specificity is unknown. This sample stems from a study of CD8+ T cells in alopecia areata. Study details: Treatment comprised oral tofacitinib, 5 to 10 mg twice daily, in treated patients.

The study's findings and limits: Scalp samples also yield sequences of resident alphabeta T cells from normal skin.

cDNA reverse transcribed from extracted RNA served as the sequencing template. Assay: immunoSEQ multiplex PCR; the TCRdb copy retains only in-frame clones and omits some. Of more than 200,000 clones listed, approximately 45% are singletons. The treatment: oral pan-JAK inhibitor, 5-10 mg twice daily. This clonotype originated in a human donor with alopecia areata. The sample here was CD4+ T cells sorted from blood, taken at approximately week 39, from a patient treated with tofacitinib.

CDR3 nucleotide sequence: TGTGCCTGGAACCCGGGAGGGTCCTCCTACGAGCAGTACTTC. It yields the protein CAWNPGGSSYEQYF. The chain has TRBV30 and TRBJ2-7; TRBD2 matches at 8 bases. This CDR3 contains 14 residues. The germline V gene has CDR1 GTSNPN and CDR2 SVGIG (reference sequence). The trim removed 4 bases at V and 0 bases at J, leaving 5 bases unmatched.